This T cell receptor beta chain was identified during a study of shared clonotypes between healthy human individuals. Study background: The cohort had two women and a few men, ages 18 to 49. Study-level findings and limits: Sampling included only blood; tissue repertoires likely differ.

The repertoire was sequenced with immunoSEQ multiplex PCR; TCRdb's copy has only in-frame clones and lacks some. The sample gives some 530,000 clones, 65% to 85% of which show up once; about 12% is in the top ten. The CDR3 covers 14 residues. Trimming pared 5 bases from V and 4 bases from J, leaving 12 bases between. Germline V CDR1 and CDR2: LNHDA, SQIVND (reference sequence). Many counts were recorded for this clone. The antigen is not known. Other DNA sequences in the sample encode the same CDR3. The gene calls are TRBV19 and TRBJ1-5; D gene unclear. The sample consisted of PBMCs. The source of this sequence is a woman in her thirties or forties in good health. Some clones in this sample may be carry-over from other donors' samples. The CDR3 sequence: CASSLLQPNQPQHF. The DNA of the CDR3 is TGTGCCAGTAGTCTCCTTCAGCCGAATCAGCCCCAGCATTTT.